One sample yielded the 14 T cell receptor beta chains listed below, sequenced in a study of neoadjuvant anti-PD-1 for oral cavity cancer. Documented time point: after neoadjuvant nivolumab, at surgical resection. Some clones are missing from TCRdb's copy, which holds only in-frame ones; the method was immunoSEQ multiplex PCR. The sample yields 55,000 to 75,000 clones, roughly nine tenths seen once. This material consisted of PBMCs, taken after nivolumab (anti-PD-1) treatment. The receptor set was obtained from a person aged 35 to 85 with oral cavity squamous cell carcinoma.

The CDR3 protein is CASSQNSLIRRDTQYF. CDR3 nucleotides: TGTGCCAGCAGCCAAAACTCCCTGATAAGACGGGATACGCAGTATTTT. The J gene is TRBJ2-3, the V gene TRBV14; the D is unclear. The germline V and J ends were trimmed by 2 bases and 6 bases, with 18 bases remaining between them. CDR3 length: 16 residues. CDR1 and CDR2 (germline): SGHDN, FVKESK. The variable domain in full, completed from reference TRBV14 and TRBJ2-3, reads EAGVTQFPSHSVIEKGQTVTLRCDPISGHDNLYWYRRVMGKEIKFLLHFVKESKQDESGMPNNRFLAERTGGTYSTLKVQPAELEDSGVYFCASSQNSLIRRDTQYFGPGTRLTVL.

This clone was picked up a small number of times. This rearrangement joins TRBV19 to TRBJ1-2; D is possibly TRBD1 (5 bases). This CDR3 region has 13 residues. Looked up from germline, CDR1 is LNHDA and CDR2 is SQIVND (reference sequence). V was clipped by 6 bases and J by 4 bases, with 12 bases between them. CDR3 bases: TGTGCCAGTAGGCCAGGGCAGGCCTATGGCTACACCTTC. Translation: CASRPGQAYGYTF. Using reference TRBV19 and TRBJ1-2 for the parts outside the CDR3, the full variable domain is DGGITQSPKYLFRKEGQNVTLSCEQNLNHDAMYWYRQDPGQGLRLIYYSQIVNDFQKGDIAEGYSVSREKKESFPLTVTSAQKNPTAFYLCASRPGQAYGYTFGSGTRLTVV.

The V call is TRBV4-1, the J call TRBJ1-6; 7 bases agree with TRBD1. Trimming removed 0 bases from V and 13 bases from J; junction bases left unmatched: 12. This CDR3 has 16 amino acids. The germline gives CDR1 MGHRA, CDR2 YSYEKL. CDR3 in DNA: TGCGCCAGCAGCCAAGACGGGGGGACAGCATTAAGTCCCCTCCACTTT. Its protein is CASSQDGGTALSPLHF.

The CDR3 DNA follows: TGTGCCAGCTACTCAGGGAGGAACACTGAAGCTTTCTTT. Protein sequence: CASYSGRNTEAFF. This sequence joins TRBV2 and TRBJ1-1, with D possibly being TRBD1 (5 bases). Between the trimmed V and J ends, which lost 8 bases and 1 base, there was a span of 11 bases. The CDR3 has 13 amino acids. The germline V gene encodes CDR1 SNHLY and CDR2 FYNNEI.

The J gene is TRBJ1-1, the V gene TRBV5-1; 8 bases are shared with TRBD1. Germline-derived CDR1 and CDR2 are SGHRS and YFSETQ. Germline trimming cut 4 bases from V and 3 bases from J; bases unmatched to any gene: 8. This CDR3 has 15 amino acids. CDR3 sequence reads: CASSPDGQGYTEAFF. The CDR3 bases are TGCGCCAGCAGCCCGGACGGACAGGGATACACTGAAGCTTTCTTT.

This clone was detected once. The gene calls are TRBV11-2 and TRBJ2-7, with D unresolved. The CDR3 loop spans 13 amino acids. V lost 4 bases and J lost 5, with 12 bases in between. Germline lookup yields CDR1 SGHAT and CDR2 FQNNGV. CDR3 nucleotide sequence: TGTGCCAGCAGCTCCTTCCTTCAAAACGAGCAGTACTTC. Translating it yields CASSSFLQNEQYF.

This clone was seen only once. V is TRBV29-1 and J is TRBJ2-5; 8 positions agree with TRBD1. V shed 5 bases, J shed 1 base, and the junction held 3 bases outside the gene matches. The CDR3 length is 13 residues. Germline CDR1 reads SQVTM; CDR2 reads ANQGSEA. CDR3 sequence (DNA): TGCAGCGTTACCGGGACAGGCCAAGAGACCCAGTACTTC. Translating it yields CSVTGTGQETQYF.

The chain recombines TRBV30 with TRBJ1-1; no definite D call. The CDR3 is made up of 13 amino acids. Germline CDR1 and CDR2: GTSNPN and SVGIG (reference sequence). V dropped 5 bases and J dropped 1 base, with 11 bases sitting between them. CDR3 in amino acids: CAWLGAGNTEAFF. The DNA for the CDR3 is TGTGCCTGGCTCGGTGCAGGGAACACTGAAGCTTTCTTT.

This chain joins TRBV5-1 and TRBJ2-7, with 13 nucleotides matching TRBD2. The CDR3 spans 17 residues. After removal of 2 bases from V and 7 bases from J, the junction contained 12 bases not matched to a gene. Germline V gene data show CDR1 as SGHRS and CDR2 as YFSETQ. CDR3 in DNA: TGCGCCAGCAGCTTAGGACTAGCGGGAGTTGGCCGGGTAGAGCAGTACTTC. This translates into CASSLGLAGVGRVEQYF. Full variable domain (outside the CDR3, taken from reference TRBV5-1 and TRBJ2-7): KAGVTQTPRYLIKTRGQQVTLSCSPISGHRSVSWYQQTPGQGLQFLFEYFSETQRNKGNFPGRFSGRQFSNSRSEMNVSTLELGDSALYLCASSLGLAGVGRVEQYFGPGTRLTVT.

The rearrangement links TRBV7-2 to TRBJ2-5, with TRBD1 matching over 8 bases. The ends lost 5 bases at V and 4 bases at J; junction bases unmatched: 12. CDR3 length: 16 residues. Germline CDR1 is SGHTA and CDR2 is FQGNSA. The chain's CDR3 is CASSQRTGRVGETQYF. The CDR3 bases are TGTGCCAGCAGCCAGAGGACAGGGAGAGTCGGAGAGACCCAGTACTTC.

This CDR3 is CASSFQGRNEQYF. The CDR3 DNA sequence: TGTGCCAGCAGTTTCCAGGGGAGGAACGAGCAGTACTTC. The chain joins TRBV28 to TRBJ2-7; D tentatively fits TRBD1 or TRBD2 (6 bases each). Germline CDR1 reads MDHEN; CDR2 reads SYDVKM. Trimming left V 3 bases short and J 5 bases short, with 11 bases between. CDR3 length: 13 residues.

The CDR3 region is CASSPRGDEAFF. For the CDR3, the DNA is TGTGCCAGCAGTCCCAGGGGTGACGAAGCTTTCTTT. V usage is TRBV27 and J usage is TRBJ1-1, with a weak D call TRBD1 (6 bases). The CDR3 has 12 amino acids. Looked up from germline, CDR1 is MNHEY and CDR2 is SMNVEV (reference sequence). The V gene lost 5 bases and the J gene lost 8 bases, with 12 bases spanning the gap.

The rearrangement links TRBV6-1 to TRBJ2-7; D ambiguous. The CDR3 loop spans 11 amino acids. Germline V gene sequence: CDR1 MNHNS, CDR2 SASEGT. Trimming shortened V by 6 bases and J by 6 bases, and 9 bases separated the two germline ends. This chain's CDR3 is CASRAPGEQYF. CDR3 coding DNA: TGTGCCAGCAGGGCCCCTGGCGAGCAGTACTTC.

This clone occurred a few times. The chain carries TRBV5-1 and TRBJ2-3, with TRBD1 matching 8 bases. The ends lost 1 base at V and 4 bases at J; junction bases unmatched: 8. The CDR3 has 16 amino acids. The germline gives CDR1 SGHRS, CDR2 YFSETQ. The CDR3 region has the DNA TGCGCCAGCAGCTTGTATAGGGACAGGTCTTCAGATACGCAGTATTTT. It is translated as CASSLYRDRSSDTQYF.